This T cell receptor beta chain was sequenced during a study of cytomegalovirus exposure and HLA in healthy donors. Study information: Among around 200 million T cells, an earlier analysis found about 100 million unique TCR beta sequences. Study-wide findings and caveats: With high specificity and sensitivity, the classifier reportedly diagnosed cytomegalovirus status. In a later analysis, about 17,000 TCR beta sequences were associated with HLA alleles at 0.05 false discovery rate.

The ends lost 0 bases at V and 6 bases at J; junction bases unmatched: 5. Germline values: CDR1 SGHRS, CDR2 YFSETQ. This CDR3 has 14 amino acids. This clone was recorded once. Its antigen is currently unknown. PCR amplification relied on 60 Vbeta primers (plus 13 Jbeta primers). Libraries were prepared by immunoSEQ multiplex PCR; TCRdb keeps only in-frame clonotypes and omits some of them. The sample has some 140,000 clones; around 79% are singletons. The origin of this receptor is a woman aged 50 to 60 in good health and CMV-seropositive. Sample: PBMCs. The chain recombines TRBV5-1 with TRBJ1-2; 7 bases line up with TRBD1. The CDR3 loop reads CASSLVAGGDGYTF. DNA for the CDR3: TGCGCCAGCAGCTTGGTAGCAGGGGGTGATGGCTACACCTTC.